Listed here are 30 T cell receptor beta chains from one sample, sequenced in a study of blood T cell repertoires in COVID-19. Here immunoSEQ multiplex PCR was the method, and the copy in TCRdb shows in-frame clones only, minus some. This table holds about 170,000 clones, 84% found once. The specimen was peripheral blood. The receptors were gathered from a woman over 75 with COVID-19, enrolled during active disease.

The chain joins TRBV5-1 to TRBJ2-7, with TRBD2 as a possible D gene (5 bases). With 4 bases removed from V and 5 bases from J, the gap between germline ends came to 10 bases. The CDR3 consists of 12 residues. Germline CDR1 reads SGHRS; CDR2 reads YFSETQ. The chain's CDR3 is CASSPSGDEQYF. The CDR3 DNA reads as TGCGCCAGCAGCCCATCCGGGGACGAGCAGTACTTC.

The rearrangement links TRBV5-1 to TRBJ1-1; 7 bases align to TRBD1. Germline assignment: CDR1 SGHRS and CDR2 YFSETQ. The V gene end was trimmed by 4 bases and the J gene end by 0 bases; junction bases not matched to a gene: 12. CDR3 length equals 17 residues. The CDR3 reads CASSPRGTVNMNTEAFF. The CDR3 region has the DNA TGCGCCAGCAGCCCTCGGGGGACAGTCAACATGAACACTGAAGCTTTCTTT.

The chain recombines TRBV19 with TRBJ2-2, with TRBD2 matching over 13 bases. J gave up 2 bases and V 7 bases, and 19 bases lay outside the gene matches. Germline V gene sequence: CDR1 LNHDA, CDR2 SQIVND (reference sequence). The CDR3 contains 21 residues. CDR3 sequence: CASTPSPGTSGKGTNTGELFF. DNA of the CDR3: TGTGCCAGTACCCCTTCCCCCGGGACTAGCGGGAAGGGAACCAACACCGGGGAGCTGTTTTTT. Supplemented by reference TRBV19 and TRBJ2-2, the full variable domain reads DGGITQSPKYLFRKEGQNVTLSCEQNLNHDAMYWYRQDPGQGLRLIYYSQIVNDFQKGDIAEGYSVSREKKESFPLTVTSAQKNPTAFYLCASTPSPGTSGKGTNTGELFFGEGSRLTVL.

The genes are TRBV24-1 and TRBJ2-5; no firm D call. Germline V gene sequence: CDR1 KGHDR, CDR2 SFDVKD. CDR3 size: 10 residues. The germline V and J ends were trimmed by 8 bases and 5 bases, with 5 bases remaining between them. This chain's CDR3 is CATTRETQYF. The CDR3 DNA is TGTGCCACCACGCGGGAGACCCAGTACTTC.

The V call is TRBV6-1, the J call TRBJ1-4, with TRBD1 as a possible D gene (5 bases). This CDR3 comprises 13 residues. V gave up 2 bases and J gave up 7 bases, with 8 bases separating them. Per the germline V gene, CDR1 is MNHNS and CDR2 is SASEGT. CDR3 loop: CASSEQGGEKLFF. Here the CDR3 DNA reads TGTGCCAGCAGTGAACAGGGAGGTGAAAAACTGTTTTTT.

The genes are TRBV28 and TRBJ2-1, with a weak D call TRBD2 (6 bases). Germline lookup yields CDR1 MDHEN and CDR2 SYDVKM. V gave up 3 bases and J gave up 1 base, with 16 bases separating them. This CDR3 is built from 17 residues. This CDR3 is CASSFFMAGFSYNEQFF. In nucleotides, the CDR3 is TGTGCCAGCAGTTTCTTTATGGCGGGGTTTTCCTACAATGAGCAGTTCTTC.

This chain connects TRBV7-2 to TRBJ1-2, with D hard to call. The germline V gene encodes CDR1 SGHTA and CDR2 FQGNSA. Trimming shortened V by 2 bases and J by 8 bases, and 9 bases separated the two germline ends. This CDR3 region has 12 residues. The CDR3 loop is CASSLIGSGYTF. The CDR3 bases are TGTGCCAGCAGCTTAATTGGGAGCGGCTACACCTTC.

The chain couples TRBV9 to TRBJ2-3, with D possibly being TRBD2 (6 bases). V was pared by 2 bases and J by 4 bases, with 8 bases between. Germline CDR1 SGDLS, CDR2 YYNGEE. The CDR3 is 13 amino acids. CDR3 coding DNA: TGTGCCAGCAGCGTGACTAGTTCAGATACGCAGTATTTT. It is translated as CASSVTSSDTQYF.

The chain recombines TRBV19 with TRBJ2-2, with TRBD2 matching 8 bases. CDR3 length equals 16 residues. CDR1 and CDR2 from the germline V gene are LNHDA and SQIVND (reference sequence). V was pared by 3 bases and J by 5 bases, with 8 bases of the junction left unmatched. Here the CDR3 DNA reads TGTGCCAGTAGTATGGGTGCGGGAGGCCCTACCGGGGAGCTGTTTTTT. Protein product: CASSMGAGGPTGELFF.

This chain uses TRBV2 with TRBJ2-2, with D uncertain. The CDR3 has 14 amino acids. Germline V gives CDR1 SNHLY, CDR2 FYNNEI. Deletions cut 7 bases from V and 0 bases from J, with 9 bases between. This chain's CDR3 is CASMASPNTGELFF. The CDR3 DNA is TGTGCCAGCATGGCTTCCCCGAACACCGGGGAGCTGTTTTTT.

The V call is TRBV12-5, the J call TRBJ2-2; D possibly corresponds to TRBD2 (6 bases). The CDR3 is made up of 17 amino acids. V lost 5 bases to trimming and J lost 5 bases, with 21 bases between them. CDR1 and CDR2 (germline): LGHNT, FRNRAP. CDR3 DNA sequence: TGTGCTAGTGGTACCTCCGGGACTTGGGCGGGGACCGGGGAGCTGTTTTTT. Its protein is CASGTSGTWAGTGELFF.

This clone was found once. CDR3 region: CASRTGGRPTDTQYF. The CDR3 bases are TGTGCCAGCAGGACAGGGGGACGACCCACAGATACGCAGTATTTT. This chain connects TRBV2 to TRBJ2-3, with TRBD1 identical over 9 bases. This CDR3 spans 15 amino acids. CDR1 and CDR2 from the germline V gene are SNHLY and FYNNEI. With 6 bases clipped from V and 2 bases from J, the junction kept 6 bases outside the gene matches.

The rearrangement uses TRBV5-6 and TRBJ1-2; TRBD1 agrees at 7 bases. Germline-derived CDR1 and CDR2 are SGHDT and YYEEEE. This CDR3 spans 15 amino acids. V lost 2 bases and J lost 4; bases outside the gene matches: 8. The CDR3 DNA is TGTGCCAGCAGCTTACGGCCAGGGGGTGCCTATGGCTACACCTTC. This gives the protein CASSLRPGGAYGYTF.

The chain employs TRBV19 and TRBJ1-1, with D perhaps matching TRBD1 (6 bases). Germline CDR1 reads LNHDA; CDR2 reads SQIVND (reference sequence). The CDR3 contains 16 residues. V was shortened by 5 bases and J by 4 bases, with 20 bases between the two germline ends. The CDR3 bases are TGTGCCAGTAGTTTGCCCCCGGGAAAAGGGGGCACTGAAGCTTTCTTT. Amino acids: CASSLPPGKGGTEAFF. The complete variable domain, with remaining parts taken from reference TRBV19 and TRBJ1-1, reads DGGITQSPKYLFRKEGQNVTLSCEQNLNHDAMYWYRQDPGQGLRLIYYSQIVNDFQKGDIAEGYSVSREKKESFPLTVTSAQKNPTAFYLCASSLPPGKGGTEAFFGQGTRLTVV.

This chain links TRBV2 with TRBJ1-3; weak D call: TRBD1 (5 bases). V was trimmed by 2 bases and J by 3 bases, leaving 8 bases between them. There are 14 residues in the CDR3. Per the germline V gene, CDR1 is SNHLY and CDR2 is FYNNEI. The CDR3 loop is CASSEQGGGNTIYF. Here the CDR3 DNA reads TGTGCCAGCAGTGAACAGGGTGGTGGAAACACCATATATTTT.

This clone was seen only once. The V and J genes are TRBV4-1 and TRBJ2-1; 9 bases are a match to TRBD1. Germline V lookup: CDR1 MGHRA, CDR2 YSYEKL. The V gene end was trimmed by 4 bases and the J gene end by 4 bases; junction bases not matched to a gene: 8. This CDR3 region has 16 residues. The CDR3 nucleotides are TGCGCCAGCAGCCTCCGAGGGACAGGGACTTACAATGAGCAGTTCTTC. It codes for CASSLRGTGTYNEQFF.

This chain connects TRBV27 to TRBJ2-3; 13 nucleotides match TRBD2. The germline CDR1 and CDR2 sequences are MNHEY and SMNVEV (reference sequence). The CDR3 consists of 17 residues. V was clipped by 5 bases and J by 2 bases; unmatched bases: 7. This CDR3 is CASSATSGGSLTDTQYF. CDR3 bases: TGTGCCAGCAGTGCGACTAGCGGGGGGTCTCTCACAGATACGCAGTATTTT.

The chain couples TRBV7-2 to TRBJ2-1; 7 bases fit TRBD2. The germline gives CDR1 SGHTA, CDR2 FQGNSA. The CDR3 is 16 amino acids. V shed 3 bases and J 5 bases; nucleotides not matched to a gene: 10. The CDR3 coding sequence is TGTGCCAGCAGCTTGGGGAGACTAGCTCCTCACAATGAGCAGTTCTTC. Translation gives CASSLGRLAPHNEQFF.

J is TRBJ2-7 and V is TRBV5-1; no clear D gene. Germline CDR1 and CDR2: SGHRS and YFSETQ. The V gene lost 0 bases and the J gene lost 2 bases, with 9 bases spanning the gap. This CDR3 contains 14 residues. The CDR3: CASSLGSLTYEQYF. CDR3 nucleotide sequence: TGCGCCAGCAGCTTGGGGTCTCTAACCTACGAGCAGTACTTC.

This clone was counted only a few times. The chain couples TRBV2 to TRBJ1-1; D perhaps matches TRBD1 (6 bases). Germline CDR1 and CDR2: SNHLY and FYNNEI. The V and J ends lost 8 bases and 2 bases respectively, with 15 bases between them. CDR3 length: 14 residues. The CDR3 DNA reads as TGTGCCAGCGGGAGGGGGAGGGGAAACACTGAAGCTTTCTTT. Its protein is CASGRGRGNTEAFF.

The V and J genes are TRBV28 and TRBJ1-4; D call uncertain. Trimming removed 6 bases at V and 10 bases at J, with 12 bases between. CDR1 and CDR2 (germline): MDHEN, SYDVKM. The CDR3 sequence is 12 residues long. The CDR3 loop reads CASSLLTGKLFF. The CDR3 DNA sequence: TGTGCCAGCAGCCTCCTCACGGGAAAACTGTTTTTT.

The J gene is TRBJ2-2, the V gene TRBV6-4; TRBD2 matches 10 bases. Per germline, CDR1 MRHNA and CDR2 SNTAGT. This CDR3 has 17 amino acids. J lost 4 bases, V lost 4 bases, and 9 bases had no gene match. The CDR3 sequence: CASSGSLAGVATGELFF. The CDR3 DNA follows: TGTGCCAGCAGTGGATCTCTAGCGGGAGTTGCCACCGGGGAGCTGTTTTTT.

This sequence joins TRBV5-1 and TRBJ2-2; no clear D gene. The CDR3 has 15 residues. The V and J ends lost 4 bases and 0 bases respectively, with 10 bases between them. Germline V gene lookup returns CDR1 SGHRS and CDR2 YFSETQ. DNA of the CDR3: TGCGCCAGCAGCCCTGTGGCCTCGAACACCGGGGAGCTGTTTTTT. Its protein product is CASSPVASNTGELFF.

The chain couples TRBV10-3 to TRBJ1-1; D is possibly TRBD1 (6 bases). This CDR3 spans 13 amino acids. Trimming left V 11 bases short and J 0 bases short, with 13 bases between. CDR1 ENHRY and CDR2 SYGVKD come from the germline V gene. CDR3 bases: TGTGCCTCTCGGACAGACTTGAACACTGAAGCTTTCTTT. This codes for CASRTDLNTEAFF.

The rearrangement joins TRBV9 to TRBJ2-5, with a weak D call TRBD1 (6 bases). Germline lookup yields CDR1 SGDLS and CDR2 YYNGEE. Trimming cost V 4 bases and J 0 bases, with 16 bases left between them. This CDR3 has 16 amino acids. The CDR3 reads CASSRKRGTYQETQYF. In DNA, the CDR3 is TGTGCCAGCAGCCGAAAGAGGGGGACCTACCAAGAGACCCAGTACTTC.

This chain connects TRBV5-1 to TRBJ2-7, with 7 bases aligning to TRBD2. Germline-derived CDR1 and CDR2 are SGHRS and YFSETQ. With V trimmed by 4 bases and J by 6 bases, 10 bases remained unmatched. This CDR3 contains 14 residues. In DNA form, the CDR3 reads TGCGCCAGCAGCCAGTCCGGGACTATAGGCGAGCAGTACTTC. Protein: CASSQSGTIGEQYF.

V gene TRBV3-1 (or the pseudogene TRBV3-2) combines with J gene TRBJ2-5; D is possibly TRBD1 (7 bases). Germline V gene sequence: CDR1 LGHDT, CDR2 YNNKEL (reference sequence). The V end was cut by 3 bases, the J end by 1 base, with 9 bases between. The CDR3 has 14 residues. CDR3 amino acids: CASSQQGGQETQYF. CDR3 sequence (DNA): TGTGCCAGCAGCCAGCAGGGGGGCCAAGAGACCCAGTACTTC.

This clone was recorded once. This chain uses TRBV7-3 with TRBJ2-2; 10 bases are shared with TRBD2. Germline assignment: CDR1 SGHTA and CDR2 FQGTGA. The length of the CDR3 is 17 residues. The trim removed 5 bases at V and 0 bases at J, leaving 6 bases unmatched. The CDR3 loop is CASSLNGLAANTGELFF. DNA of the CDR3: TGTGCCAGCAGCCTCAATGGACTAGCGGCGAACACCGGGGAGCTGTTTTTT.

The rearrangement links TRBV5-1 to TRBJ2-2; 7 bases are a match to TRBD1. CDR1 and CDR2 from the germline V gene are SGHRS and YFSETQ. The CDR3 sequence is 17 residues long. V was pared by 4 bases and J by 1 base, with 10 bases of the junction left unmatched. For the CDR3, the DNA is TGCGCCAGCAGCCCCTCTCCGGGACAGTTGAACACCGGGGAGCTGTTTTTT. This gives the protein CASSPSPGQLNTGELFF.

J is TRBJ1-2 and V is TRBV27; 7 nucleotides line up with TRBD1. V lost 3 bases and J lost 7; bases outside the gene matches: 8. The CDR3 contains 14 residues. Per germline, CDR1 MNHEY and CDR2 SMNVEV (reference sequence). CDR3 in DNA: TGTGCCAGCAGTTTTGGCAGGGGGTCTTTTGGCTACACCTTC. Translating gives CASSFGRGSFGYTF.